The entry that follows covers one TCR beta chain sequence. Its antigen is not known. This specimen belongs to a study of shared clonotypes between healthy human individuals. Study as a whole: Researchers assigned three CD4 naive, three CD4 memory, two CD8 naive and one CD8 memory plate to each donor. Findings of the study overall: What naive subsets generally showed was a larger estimated richness than memory subsets showed. In a few donors, around 5% of naive CD4 clonotypes appeared in common.

V lost 0 bases and J 8 bases, leaving 17 bases between the germline ends. This CDR3 is built from 15 residues. Germline CDR1 and CDR2: SGHRS and YFSETQ. The assay was immunoSEQ multiplex PCR, and TCRdb's table has in-frame clones only and misses some. The sample holds around 2.3 million clones; roughly 95% are singletons and the top ten take 0.13%. All the donors were Caucasian adults who lived in Nashville, Tennessee. Source material: naive CD4+ T cells sorted from blood. Stated subset: CD45RA+ positively selected. This chain links TRBV5-1 with TRBJ1-1; D ambiguous. The clonotype was recovered from a man aged 18 to 29 in good health. CDR3 loop: CASSLAPGSTREAFF. The CDR3 nucleotides read TGCGCCAGCAGCTTGGCCCCGGGATCTACCAGGGAAGCTTTCTTT. Full variable domain (missing parts from reference TRBV5-1 and TRBJ1-1): KAGVTQTPRYLIKTRGQQVTLSCSPISGHRSVSWYQQTPGQGLQFLFEYFSETQRNKGNFPGRFSGRQFSNSRSEMNVSTLELGDSALYLCASSLAPGSTREAFFGQGTRLTVV.